This T cell receptor beta chain is drawn from a study of cytomegalovirus exposure and HLA in healthy donors. Broader study findings: Common viral pathogens (according to a later analysis) appeared linked to several of the most significant clusters. Analyzed later, association rates of TCRs varied across HLA loci, with DRB1 most and HLA-C fewest.

Germline loops: CDR1 LNHNV, CDR2 YYDKDF (reference sequence). The CDR3 has 15 residues. Germline trimming cut 1 base from V and 2 bases from J; bases unmatched to any gene: 1. 13 Jbeta primers and 60 Vbeta primers were used for the PCR. TCRdb keeps only in-frame clones here, not all; method: immunoSEQ multiplex PCR. The repertoire holds around 200,000 clones, with around four fifths as singletons. Donors in the study were healthy people who gave bone marrow. Note on this clone: Antigen specificity is unknown.

Specimen: PBMCs. This rearrangement joins TRBV15 to TRBJ2-3; the match to TRBD1 covers 9 bases. This TCR was sampled from a woman between 35 and 50 years old in good health and CMV-seronegative. DNA for the CDR3: TGTGCCACCAGCAGAGGACAGGGGGACACAGATACGCAGTATTTT. It is translated as CATSRGQGDTDTQYF. Variable domain in full (rest from reference TRBV15 and TRBJ2-3): DAMVIQNPRYQVTQFGKPVTLSCSQTLNHNVMYWYQQKSSQAPKLLFHYYDKDFNNEADTPDNFQSRRPNTSFCFLDIRSPGLGDTAMYLCATSRGQGDTDTQYFGPGTRLTVL.